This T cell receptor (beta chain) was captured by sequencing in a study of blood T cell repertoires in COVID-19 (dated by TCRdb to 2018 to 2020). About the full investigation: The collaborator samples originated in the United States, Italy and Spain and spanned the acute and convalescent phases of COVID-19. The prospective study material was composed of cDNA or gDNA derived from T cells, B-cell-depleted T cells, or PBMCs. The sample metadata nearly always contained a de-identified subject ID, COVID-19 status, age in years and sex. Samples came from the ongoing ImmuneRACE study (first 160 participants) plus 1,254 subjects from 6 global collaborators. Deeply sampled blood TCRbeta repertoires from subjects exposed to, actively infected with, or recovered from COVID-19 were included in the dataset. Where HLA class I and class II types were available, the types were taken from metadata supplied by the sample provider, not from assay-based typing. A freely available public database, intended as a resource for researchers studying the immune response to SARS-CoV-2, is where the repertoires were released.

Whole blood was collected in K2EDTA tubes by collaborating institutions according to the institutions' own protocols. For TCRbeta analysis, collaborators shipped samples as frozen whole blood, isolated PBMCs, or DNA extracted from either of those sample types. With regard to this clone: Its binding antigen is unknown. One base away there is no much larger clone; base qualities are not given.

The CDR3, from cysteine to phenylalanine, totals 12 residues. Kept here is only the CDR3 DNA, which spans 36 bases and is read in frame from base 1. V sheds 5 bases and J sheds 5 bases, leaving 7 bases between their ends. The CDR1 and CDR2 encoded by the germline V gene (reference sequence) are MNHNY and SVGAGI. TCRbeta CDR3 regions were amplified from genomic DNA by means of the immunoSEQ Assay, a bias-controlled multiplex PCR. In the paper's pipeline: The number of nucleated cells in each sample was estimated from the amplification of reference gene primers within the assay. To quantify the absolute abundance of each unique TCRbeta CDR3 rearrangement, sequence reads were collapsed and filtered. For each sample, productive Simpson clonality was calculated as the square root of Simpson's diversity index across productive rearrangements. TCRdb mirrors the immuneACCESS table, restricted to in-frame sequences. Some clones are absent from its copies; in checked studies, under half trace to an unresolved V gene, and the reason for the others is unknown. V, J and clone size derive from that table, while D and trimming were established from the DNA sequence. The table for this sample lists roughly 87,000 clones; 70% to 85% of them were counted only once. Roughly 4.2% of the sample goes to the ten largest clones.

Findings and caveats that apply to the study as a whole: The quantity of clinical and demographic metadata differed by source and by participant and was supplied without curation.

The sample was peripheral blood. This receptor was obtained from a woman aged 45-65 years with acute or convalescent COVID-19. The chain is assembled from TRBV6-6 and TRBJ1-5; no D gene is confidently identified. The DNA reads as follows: TGTGCCAGCAGTCTCGGGGATCAGCCCCAGCATTTT. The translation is CASSLGDQPQHF.